These 12 T cell receptor beta chains came from one sample sequenced in a study of T cell repertoires in cytomegalovirus infection. No antigens are known for them. TCRdb re-called the reads through MiXCR, storing one row per CDR3 protein. In the table there are some 900,000 distinct CDR3 sequences, over 25% of which are singletons. This material consisted of cultured CD8+ T cells from PBMCs, taken from culture after CMV antigen stimulation. The receptors originated from a human donor in good health (CMV status not recorded). Some clones in this sample may be carry-over from other donors' samples.

The gene calls are TRBV6-5 and TRBJ2-1; perhaps TRBD2 as D (7 bases). The germline CDR1 and CDR2 sequences are MNHEY and SVGAGI. V dropped 7 bases and J dropped 10 bases, with 14 bases sitting between them. This CDR3 is built from 12 residues. The CDR3 nucleotides read TGTGCCAGCACCCCGGGGGGCCGCGAGCAGTTCTTC. Amino acid sequence: CASTPGGREQFF.

The V gene is TRBV12-3 or TRBV12-4, the J gene TRBJ2-4; 10 bases align to TRBD2. There are 16 residues in the CDR3. V gave up 3 bases and J gave up 6 bases; unmatched junction bases: 8. This CDR3 is CASSLSGGELRNIQYF. CDR3 in DNA: TGTGCCAGCAGTTTGAGCGGGGGGGAACTCAGAAACATTCAGTACTTC.

The genes are TRBV7-9 and TRBJ1-1; 10 bases agree with TRBD1. V lost 5 bases and J lost 8; bases outside the gene matches: 14. This CDR3 comprises 16 residues. Germline V lookup: CDR1 SEHNR, CDR2 FQNEAQ (reference sequence). In DNA, the CDR3 is TGTGCCAGCAGCCGCGCGGCTGACCGGGACAGGGGCGAAGCTTTCTTT. It translates to CASSRAADRDRGEAFF.

The J gene is TRBJ1-6, the V gene TRBV7-9; no firm D call. The germline V gene has CDR1 SEHNR and CDR2 FQNEAQ (reference sequence). V was clipped by 2 bases and J by 0 bases, with 8 bases between them. This CDR3 comprises 16 residues. The CDR3 is CASSLPQSSYNSPLHF. The CDR3, as DNA: TGTGCCAGCAGCTTACCCCAAAGCTCCTATAATTCACCCCTCCACTTT.

The CDR3 region is CASSQDTAGKYGYTF. CDR3 coding DNA: TGTGCCAGCAGCCAAGATACGGCGGGCAAATATGGCTACACCTTC. The chain carries TRBV14 and TRBJ1-2; D gene uncertain. V lost 0 bases to trimming and J lost 5 bases, with 13 bases between them. Germline lookup yields CDR1 SGHDN and CDR2 FVKESK. The CDR3 is 15 residues long.

The V gene is TRBV12-3 or TRBV12-4, the J gene TRBJ2-1, with 14 bases that match TRBD2. Unmatched junction bases numbered 14, after V lost 3 bases and J lost 10 bases. This CDR3 region has 18 residues. The DNA of the CDR3 is TGTGCCAGCAGTTTCGGGACTAGCGGGGGAGGGTCCTACAGCGAGCAGTTCTTC. It translates to CASSFGTSGGGSYSEQFF.

The rearrangement links TRBV7-3 to TRBJ2-1; 11 nucleotides agree with TRBD1. V gave up 4 bases and J gave up 8 bases; unmatched junction bases: 7. CDR1 is SGHTA, CDR2 FQGTGA, per germline. CDR3 length: 15 amino acids. The CDR3 is CASSYRDRGYDEQFF. In DNA, the CDR3 is TGTGCCAGCAGCTACCGGGACAGGGGGTACGATGAGCAGTTCTTC.

This clonotype was seen repeatedly, ten times or more. V and J are TRBV7-2 and TRBJ2-1, with D tentatively TRBD1 or TRBD2 (5 bases each). V lost 5 bases, J lost 7 bases, and 15 bases lay in between. The CDR3 is 14 residues long. Germline-derived CDR1 and CDR2 are SGHTA and FQGNSA. CDR3 region: CASSEDPWGNEQFF. As DNA, the CDR3 is TGTGCCAGCAGCGAAGATCCGTGGGGGAATGAGCAGTTCTTC.

Concerning this clonotype: An end of the junction differs from the germline gene, which may be a read error. The chain recombines TRBV7-7 with TRBJ2-1; D call uncertain. Germline lookup yields CDR1 SSHAT and CDR2 FNYEAQ (reference sequence). The CDR3 length is 15 residues. CDR3 in DNA: TGTGCTAGCAGTTCTGGCCGGTCGAGCGCCAATGAGCAGTTCTTC. It yields the protein CASSSGRSSANEQFF.

This chain uses TRBV12-3 or TRBV12-4 with TRBJ1-4; no clear D. The V gene lost 8 bases and the J gene lost 8 bases, with 9 bases spanning the gap. The CDR3 contains 11 residues. The CDR3 nucleotides read TGTGCCAGCCGGGCGGAGGAAAAACTGTTTTTT. Its translation is CASRAEEKLFF.

V usage is TRBV24-1 and J usage is TRBJ1-2; 10 bases match TRBD1. Trimming at V came to 2 bases and at J to 1 base, leaving 6 bases not matched to a gene. CDR1 and CDR2 (germline): KGHDR, SFDVKD. The CDR3 runs 17 residues. The CDR3 DNA reads TGTGCCACCAGTGATTCGACAGGGGGCCGGGGTAACTATGGCTACACCTTC. Its translation is CATSDSTGGRGNYGYTF.

Of note for this clonotype: The limits of the CDR3 on the DNA are not certain, so only TCRdb's listed CDR3 is given. The rearrangement links TRBV19 to TRBJ1-2; the table gives TRBD1 as D, unverified against the DNA. CDR1 and CDR2 (germline): LNHDA, SQIVND (reference sequence). The CDR3 extends over 16 residues, inclusive of both ends. CDR3 in amino acids: CASSIDPVAAPYGYTF.